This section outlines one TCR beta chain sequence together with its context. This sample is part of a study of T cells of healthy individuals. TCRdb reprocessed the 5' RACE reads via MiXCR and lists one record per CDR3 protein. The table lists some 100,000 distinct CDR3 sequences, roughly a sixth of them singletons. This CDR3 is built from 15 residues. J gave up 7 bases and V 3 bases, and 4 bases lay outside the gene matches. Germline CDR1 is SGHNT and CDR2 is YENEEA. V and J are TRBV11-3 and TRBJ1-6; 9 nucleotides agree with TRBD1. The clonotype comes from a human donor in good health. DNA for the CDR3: TGTGCCAGCAGCTTCTCGGACAGGGGCAATTCACCCCTCCACTTT. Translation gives CASSFSDRGNSPLHF.